These 5 T cell receptor beta chains share one sample of origin, sequenced in a study of control samples from healthy donors and cancer patients (dated by TCRdb to the early 2020s). The library came from the immunoSEQ multiplex PCR assay. Entries here come from immuneACCESS through TCRdb and include only in-frame sequences with V and J called. Some clones fail to appear in such tables; in the studies checked, an unresolved V gene covers under half of the shortfall, and the cause of the remainder is unknown. This sample holds roughly 450,000 clones; 90% were observed only once. The ten top clones hold roughly 6.4% of the sample. Sequenced material: PBMCs. These receptors originate from a man in his forties with head and neck cancer.

This rearrangement joins TRBV3-1 (or the pseudogene TRBV3-2) to TRBJ2-5; D uncertain. Germline V CDR1 and CDR2: LGHDT, YNNKEL (reference sequence). Trimming removed 2 bases from V and 1 base from J, with 11 bases in between. The CDR3 consists of 15 residues. The DNA for the CDR3 is TGTGCCAGCAGCCAAACTTATCCCCCCCAAGAGACCCAGTACTTC. Translating it yields CASSQTYPPQETQYF.

The CDR3 nucleotides read TGTGCCAGCAGCCTTCAGGGGCAGGGAGGGGAAAAACTGTTTTTT. Translating gives CASSLQGQGGEKLFF. The chain is built from TRBV7-2 and TRBJ1-4, with D tentatively TRBD1 (6 bases). The CDR3 has 15 residues. V lost 5 bases to trimming and J lost 8 bases, with 18 bases between them. The germline gives CDR1 SGHTA, CDR2 FQGNSA.

As DNA, the CDR3 is TGTGCCAGCAGTTCCACAGGTGTAAATGAAAAACTGTTTTTT. Protein: CASSSTGVNEKLFF. The chain links TRBV6-5 to TRBJ1-4, with D perhaps TRBD1 (5 bases). CDR3 size: 14 residues. CDR1 is MNHEY, CDR2 SVGAGI, per germline. The germline V and J ends were trimmed by 4 bases and 5 bases, with 11 bases remaining between them.

This clone was counted a single time. V usage is TRBV11-2 and J usage is TRBJ2-5; D unclear. Trimming took 5 bases from V and 2 from J, leaving 9 bases between them. The CDR3 extends over 13 amino acids. Germline V gene sequence: CDR1 SGHAT, CDR2 FQNNGV. The CDR3 here is CASSPQVQETQYF. CDR3 nucleotide sequence: TGTGCCAGCAGCCCTCAGGTGCAAGAGACCCAGTACTTC. Filled out from reference TRBV11-2 and TRBJ2-5, the complete variable domain reads EAGVAQSPRYKIIEKRQSVAFWCNPISGHATLYWYQQILGQGPKLLIQFQNNGVVDDSQLPKDRFSAERLKGVDSTLKIQPAKLEDSAVYLCASSPQVQETQYFGPGTRLLVL.

V and J are TRBV4-3 and TRBJ1-3; a possible D gene is TRBD1 (5 bases). The V and J ends lost 0 bases and 3 bases respectively, with 15 bases between them. The CDR3 is 17 residues long. The germline CDR1 and CDR2 sequences are LGHNA and YSLEER. DNA for the CDR3: TGCGCCAGCAGCCAAGAACCGGGTCGGGGGAATGGAAACACCATATATTTT. This translates into CASSQEPGRGNGNTIYF.